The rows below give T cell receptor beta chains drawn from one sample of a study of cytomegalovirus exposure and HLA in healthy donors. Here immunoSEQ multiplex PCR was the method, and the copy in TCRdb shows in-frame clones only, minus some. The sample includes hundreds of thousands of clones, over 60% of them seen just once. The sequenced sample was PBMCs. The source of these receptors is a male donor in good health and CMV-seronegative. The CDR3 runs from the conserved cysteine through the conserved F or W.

CDR3: CASSPTPGTEETQYF
J: TRBJ2-5
V: TRBV5-1

CDR3: CASGQLGDEKLFF
J: TRBJ1-4
V: TRBV28

CDR3: CASSQEQGAPDNEQFF
J: TRBJ2-1
V: TRBV14

CDR3: CASSYTGGGLYSNQPQHF
J: TRBJ1-5
V: TRBV13

CDR3: CASSLLQGARSTEAFF
J: TRBJ1-1
V: TRBV27

CDR3: CASSLGAETQYF
J: TRBJ2-5
V: TRBV5-4

CDR3: CSSLGGTSGRGETQYF
J: TRBJ2-5
V: TRBV29-1

CDR3: CASIPRTSGSGDTQYF
J: TRBJ2-3
V: TRBV27

CDR3: CASSHIGANYGYTF
J: TRBJ1-2
V: TRBV7-9

CDR3: CAISSSGTGGAGELFF
J: TRBJ2-2
V: TRBV10-3

CDR3: CASSLVGQGATDTQYF
J: TRBJ2-3
V: TRBV5-4

CDR3: CASSMRPRSYEQYF
J: TRBJ2-7
V: TRBV19

CDR3: CASSVQFKASLNEQFF
J: TRBJ2-1
V: TRBV9

CDR3: CASRPLTGVGEKLFF
J: TRBJ1-4
V: TRBV4-1

CDR3: CASSLVWTGEDYGYTF
J: TRBJ1-2
V: TRBV5-5

CDR3: CASSRRTGGTDTQYF
J: TRBJ2-3
V: TRBV4-3

CDR3: CASSKPRGSANTGELFF
J: TRBJ2-2
V: TRBV19

CDR3: CASSVSQWWSSSF
J: TRBJ1-2
V: TRBV2

CDR3: CASSLFDEQFF
J: TRBJ2-1
V: TRBV5-1

CDR3: CASSLWDRGISYEQYF
J: TRBJ2-7
V: TRBV28

CDR3: CASSAGLHSYNEQFF
J: TRBJ2-1
V: TRBV9

CDR3: CASSLSGSETQYF
J: TRBJ2-5
V: TRBV7-9

CDR3: CARGQGSYNEQFF
J: TRBJ2-1
V: TRBV2

CDR3: CASSPDGRDTGTDTQYF
J: TRBJ2-3
V: TRBV27

CDR3: CAISESISYEQYF
J: TRBJ2-7
V: TRBV10-3

CDR3: CASSLGTAKETQYF
J: TRBJ2-5
V: TRBV5-1

CDR3: CASSLRGQPSYEQYF
J: TRBJ2-7
V: TRBV27

CDR3: CASRSGRGEGQPQHF
J: TRBJ1-5
V: TRBV6-6

CDR3: CASSHPGQYYEQYF
J: TRBJ2-7
V: TRBV14

CDR3: CATSYRGGWSNTGELFF
J: TRBJ2-2
V: TRBV14

CDR3: CASSPITGTGEGNSPLHF
J: TRBJ1-6
V: TRBV18

CDR3: CASSSPKEGGNNSPLHF
J: TRBJ1-6
V: TRBV28

CDR3: CASSVSSGGASDTQYF
J: TRBJ2-3
V: TRBV9

CDR3: CASSVPAGGGETQYF
J: TRBJ2-5
V: TRBV2

CDR3: CASSLGGSGGTSDTQYF
J: TRBJ2-3
V: TRBV5-1

CDR3: CASSSGSGDNSPLHF
J: TRBJ1-6
V: TRBV6-4

CDR3: CASSHQADTQYF
J: TRBJ2-3
V: TRBV27

CDR3: CASTEAGDDGELFF
J: TRBJ2-2
V: TRBV28

CDR3: CASSFSPLAGGTDTQYF
J: TRBJ2-3
V: TRBV27

CDR3: CASSQVLVSHEQYF
J: TRBJ2-7
V: TRBV4-3

CDR3: CASSQGDGRDTLGPEQFF
J: TRBJ2-1
V: TRBV14

CDR3: CASSLPAPAGGYTF
J: TRBJ1-2
V: TRBV7-8

CDR3: CASLGLAPNEQFF
J: TRBJ2-1
V: TRBV28

CDR3: CASSAGQARNGEQFF
J: TRBJ2-1
V: TRBV5-5